This T cell receptor beta chain was retrieved from a study of T cell changes during pregnancy in multiple sclerosis. The CDR3 length is 20 residues. This clone was picked up one time. Clones were read by immunoSEQ multiplex PCR, and TCRdb kept only the in-frame ones, dropping some. Among roughly 40,000 clones listed, about 91% were seen once. The sequence was collected from a female donor in good health, enrolled as a control in a pregnancy study. The chain employs TRBV21-1 and TRBJ2-3; TRBD1, the table's D call, was not compared with the DNA. TRBV21-1 represents a pseudogene. The sequenced sample was CD4+ T cells from peripheral blood mononuclear cells, obtained after pregnancy. The chain's CDR3 is CASSKDAPPDRFSSTDTQYF. CDR3 in DNA: TGTGCCAGCAGCAAAGACGCACCTCCAGACAGGTTTTCTAGCACAGATACGCAGTATTTT.